This TCR beta chain appears in the sequencing data of a study of blood T cell repertoires in COVID-19. Study overall: Donors in the United States, Italy and Spain gave samples during acute or convalescent COVID-19.

Germline V gives CDR1 MNHEY, CDR2 SMNVEV (reference sequence). V shed 5 bases, J shed 3 bases, and the junction held 10 bases outside the gene matches. The CDR3 contains 18 residues. Clones were read by immunoSEQ multiplex PCR, and TCRdb kept only the in-frame ones, dropping some. The profile covers 200,000 to 250,000 clones, with 65% to 85% appearing a single time and about 4.3% taken by the ten largest. Cohorts were determined from participant-reported clinical history. The sample comprised PBMCs or T cells enriched from blood (not recorded which). The receptor was derived from a man between 25 and 39 years old with acute COVID-19. The rearrangement joins TRBV27 to TRBJ2-7; 16 nucleotides line up with TRBD2. The CDR3 nucleotides read TGTGCCAGCAGTCCTCTGGGACTAGCGGGGGGGCCTTTCTACGAGCAGTACTTC. Its translation: CASSPLGLAGGPFYEQYF.